The TCR beta chain under discussion was sequenced for a study of Graves' ophthalmopathy and Graves' hyperthyroidism. In its sample, this clonotype was seen many times. Transcripts of RNA were the source for amplifying TCR beta CDR3 regions. Investigators did first-round RT-PCR with HTBI primers, then second-round multiplex PCR. TCRdb re-derived calls from the multiplex PCR reads in MiXCR, one entry per CDR3 protein. The repertoire has about 550,000 distinct CDR3 sequences, roughly 40% of them found once; the top ten carry about 4%. The V and J ends lost 3 bases and 3 bases respectively, with 9 bases between them. The CDR3 is 14 amino acids. Germline V gives CDR1 LNHDA, CDR2 SQIVND (reference sequence). Patients were left out if they had other autoimmune diseases, uncontrolled infections, pregnancy or lactation.

Material: peripheral blood or thyroid tissue (not recorded which). The rearrangement joins TRBV19 to TRBJ1-5; D unclear. This TCR was sampled from an adult man with Graves' hyperthyroidism. The CDR3, as DNA: TGTGCCAGTAGTATTTATCCAAACAATCAGCCCCAGCATTTT. Translation gives CASSIYPNNQPQHF.